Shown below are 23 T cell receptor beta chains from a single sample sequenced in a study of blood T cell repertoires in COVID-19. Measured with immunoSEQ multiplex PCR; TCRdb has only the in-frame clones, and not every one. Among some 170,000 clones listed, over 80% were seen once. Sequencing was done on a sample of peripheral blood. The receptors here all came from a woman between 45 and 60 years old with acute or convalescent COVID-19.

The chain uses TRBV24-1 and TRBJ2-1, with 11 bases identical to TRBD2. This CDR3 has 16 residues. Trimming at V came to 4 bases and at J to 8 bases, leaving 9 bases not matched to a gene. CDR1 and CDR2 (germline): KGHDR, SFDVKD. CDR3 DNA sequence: TGTGCCACCAGTGACCCCTTAGCGGGAGGGAACGATGAGCAGTTCTTC. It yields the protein CATSDPLAGGNDEQFF.

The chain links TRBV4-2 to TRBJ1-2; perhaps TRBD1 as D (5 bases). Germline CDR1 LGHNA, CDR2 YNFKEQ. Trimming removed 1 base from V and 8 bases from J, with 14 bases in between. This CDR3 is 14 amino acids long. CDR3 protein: CASSQGRPGLGYTF. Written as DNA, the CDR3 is TGTGCCAGCAGCCAAGGTCGGCCAGGGCTCGGCTACACCTTC.

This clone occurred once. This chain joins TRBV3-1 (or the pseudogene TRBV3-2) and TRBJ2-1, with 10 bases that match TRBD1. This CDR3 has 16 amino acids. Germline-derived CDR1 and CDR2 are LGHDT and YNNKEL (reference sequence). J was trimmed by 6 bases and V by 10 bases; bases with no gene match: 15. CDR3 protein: CATLDRGGLGPNEQFF. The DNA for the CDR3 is TGTGCCACCCTGGACAGGGGGGGGTTAGGCCCCAATGAGCAGTTCTTC.

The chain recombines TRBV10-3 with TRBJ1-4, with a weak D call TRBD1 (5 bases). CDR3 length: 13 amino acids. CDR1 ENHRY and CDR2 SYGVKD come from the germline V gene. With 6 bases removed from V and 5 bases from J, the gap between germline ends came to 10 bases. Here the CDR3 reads CAIRRGGNEKLFF. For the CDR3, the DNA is TGTGCCATCAGGAGGGGAGGGAATGAAAAACTGTTTTTT.

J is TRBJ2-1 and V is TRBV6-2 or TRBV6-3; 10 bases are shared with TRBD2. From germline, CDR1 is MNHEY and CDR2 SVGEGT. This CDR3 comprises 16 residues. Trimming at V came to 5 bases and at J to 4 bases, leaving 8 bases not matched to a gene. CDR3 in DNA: TGTGCCAGCAGTGATATAGCGGGGGGTCGATACAATGAGCAGTTCTTC. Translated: CASSDIAGGRYNEQFF.

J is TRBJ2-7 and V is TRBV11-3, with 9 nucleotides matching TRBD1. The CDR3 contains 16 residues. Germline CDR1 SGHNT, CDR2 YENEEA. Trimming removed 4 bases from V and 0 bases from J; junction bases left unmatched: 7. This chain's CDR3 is CASSYWTGDLSYEQYF. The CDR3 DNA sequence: TGTGCCAGCAGCTACTGGACAGGGGATCTCTCCTACGAGCAGTACTTC.

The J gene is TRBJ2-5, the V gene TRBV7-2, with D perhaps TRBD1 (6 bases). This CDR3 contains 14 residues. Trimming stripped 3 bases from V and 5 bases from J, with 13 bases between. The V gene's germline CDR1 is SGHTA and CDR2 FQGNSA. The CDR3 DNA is TGTGCCAGCAGCTTTTGGCAGGGGCGGGAGACCCAGTACTTC. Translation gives CASSFWQGRETQYF.

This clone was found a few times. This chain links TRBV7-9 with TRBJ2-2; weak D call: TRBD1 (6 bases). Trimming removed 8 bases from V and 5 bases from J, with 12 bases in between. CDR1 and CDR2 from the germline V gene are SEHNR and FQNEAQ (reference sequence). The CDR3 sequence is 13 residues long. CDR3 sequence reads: CASGQRETGELFF. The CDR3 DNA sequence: TGTGCCAGCGGACAGAGAGAAACCGGGGAGCTGTTTTTT.

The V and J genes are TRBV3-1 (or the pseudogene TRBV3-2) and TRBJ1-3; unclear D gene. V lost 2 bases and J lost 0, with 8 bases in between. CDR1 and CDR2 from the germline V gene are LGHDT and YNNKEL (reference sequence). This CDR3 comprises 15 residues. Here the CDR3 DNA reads TGTGCCAGCAGCCAACGGGATTTCTCTGGAAACACCATATATTTT. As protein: CASSQRDFSGNTIYF.

In nucleotides, the CDR3 is TGTGCCAGCAGTACCCTAGGACAGCCAGCCTACGAGCAGTACTTC. It translates to CASSTLGQPAYEQYF. This chain links TRBV27 with TRBJ2-7; possible D gene TRBD1, 6 bases. The germline V gene encodes CDR1 MNHEY and CDR2 SMNVEV (reference sequence). V was pared by 5 bases and J by 2 bases, with 16 bases between. The CDR3 covers 15 residues.

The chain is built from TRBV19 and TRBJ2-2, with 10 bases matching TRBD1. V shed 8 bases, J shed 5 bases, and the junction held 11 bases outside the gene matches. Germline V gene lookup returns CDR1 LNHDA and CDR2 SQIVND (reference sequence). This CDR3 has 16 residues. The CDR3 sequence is CASLPRTGGGTGELFF. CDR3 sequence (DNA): TGTGCCAGTCTTCCCCGGACAGGGGGTGGAACCGGGGAGCTGTTTTTT.

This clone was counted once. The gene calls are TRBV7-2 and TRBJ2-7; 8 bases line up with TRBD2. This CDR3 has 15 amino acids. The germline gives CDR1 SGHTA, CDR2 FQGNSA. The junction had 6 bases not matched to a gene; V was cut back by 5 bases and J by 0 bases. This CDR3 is CASSTGLAPSYEQYF. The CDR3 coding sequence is TGTGCCAGCAGCACCGGACTAGCCCCCTCCTACGAGCAGTACTTC.

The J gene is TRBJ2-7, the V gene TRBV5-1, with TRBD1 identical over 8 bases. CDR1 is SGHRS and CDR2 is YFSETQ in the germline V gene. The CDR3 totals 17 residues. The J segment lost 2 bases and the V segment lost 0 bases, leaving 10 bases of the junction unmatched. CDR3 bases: TGCGCCAGCAGCTTGGCCGTTTCGGACAGGGATCCCTACGAGCAGTACTTC. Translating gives CASSLAVSDRDPYEQYF. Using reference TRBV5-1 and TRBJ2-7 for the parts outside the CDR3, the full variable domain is KAGVTQTPRYLIKTRGQQVTLSCSPISGHRSVSWYQQTPGQGLQFLFEYFSETQRNKGNFPGRFSGRQFSNSRSEMNVSTLELGDSALYLCASSLAVSDRDPYEQYFGPGTRLTVT.

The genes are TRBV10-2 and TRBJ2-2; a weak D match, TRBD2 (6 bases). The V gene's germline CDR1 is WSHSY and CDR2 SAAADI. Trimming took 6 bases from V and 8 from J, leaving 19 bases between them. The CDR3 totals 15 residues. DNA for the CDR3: TGCGCCAGCAGCCCGAGCGGGCCCCGGGGGGGGGAGCTGTTTTTT. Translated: CASSPSGPRGGELFF.

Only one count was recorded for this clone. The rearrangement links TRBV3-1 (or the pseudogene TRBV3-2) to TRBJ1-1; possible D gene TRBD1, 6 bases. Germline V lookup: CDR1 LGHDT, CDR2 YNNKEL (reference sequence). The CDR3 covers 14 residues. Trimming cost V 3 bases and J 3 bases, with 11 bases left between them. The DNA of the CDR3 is TGTGCCAGCAGCCAGCAGGGGACGGACACTGAAGCTTTCTTT. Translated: CASSQQGTDTEAFF.

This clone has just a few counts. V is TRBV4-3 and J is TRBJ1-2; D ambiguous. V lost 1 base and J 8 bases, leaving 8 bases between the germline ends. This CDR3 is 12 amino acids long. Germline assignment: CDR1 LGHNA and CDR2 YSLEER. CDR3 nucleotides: TGCGCCAGCAGCCAAGGAGGGCGAGGCTACACCTTC. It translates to CASSQGGRGYTF.

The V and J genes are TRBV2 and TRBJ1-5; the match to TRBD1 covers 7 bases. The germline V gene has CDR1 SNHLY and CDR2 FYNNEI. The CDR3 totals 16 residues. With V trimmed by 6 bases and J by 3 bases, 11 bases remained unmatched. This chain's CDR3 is CASSGSITGDNQPQHF. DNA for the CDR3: TGTGCCAGCAGCGGATCGATTACAGGGGACAATCAGCCCCAGCATTTT.

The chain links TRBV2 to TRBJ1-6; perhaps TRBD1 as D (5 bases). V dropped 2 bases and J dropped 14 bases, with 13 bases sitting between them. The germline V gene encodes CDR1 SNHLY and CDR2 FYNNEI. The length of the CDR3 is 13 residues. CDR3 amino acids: CASSERGGVALHF. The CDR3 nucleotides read TGTGCCAGCAGTGAACGGGGAGGGGTGGCCCTCCACTTT.

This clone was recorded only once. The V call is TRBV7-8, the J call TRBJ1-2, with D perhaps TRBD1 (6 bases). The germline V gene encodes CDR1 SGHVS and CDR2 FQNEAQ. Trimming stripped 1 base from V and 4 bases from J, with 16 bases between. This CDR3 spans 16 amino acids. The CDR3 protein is CASSLGSGRGSYGYTF. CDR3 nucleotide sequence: TGTGCCAGCAGCTTAGGTTCGGGCAGGGGATCCTATGGCTACACCTTC.

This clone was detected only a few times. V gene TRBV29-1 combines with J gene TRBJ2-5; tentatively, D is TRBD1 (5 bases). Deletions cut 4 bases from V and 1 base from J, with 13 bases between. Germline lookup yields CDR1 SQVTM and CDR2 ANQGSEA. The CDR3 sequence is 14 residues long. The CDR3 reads CSVGQSLGQETQYF. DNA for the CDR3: TGCAGCGTTGGACAGTCGCTCGGCCAAGAGACCCAGTACTTC.

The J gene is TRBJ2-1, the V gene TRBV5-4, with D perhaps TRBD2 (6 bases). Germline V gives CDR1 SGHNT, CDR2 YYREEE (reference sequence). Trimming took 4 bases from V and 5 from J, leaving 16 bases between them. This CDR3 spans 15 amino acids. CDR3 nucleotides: TGTGCCAGCAGCCCGCCGGGGGACTGGGACAATGAGCAGTTCTTC. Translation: CASSPPGDWDNEQFF.

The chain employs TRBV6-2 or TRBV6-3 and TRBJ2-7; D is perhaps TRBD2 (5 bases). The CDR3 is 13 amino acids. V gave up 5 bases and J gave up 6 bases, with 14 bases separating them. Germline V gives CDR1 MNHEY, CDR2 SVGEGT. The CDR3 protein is CASSRPPAGEQYF. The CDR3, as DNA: TGTGCCAGCAGTCGACCCCCCGCGGGCGAGCAGTACTTC.

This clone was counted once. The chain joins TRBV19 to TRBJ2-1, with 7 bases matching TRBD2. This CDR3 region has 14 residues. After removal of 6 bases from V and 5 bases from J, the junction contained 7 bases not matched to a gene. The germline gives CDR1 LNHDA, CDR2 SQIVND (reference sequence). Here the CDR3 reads CASSPGLSHNEQFF. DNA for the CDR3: TGTGCCAGTAGCCCGGGACTATCGCACAATGAGCAGTTCTTC.